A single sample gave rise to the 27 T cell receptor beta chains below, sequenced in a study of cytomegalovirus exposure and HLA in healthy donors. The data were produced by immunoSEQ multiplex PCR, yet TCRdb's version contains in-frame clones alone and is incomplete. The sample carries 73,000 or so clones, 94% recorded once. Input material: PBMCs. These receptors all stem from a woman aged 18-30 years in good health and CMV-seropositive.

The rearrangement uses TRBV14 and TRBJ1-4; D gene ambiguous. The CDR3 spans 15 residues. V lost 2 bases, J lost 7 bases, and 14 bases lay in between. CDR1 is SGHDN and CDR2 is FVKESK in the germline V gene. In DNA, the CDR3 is TGTGCCAGCAGCCAAAATTCGGGGAGAGGTGAAAAACTGTTTTTT. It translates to CASSQNSGRGEKLFF.

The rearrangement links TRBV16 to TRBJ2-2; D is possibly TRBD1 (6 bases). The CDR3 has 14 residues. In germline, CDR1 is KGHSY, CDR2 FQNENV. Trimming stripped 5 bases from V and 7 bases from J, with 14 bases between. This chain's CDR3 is CASSTSTGLGELFF. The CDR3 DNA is TGTGCCAGCAGCACCTCAACAGGGCTCGGGGAGCTGTTTTTT.

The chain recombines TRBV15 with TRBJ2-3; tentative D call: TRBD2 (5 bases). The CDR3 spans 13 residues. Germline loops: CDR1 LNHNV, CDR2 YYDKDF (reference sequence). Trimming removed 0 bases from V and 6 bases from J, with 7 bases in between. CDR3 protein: CATSRDPGDTQYF. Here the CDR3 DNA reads TGTGCCACCAGCAGAGATCCGGGGGATACGCAGTATTTT.

The CDR3 sequence: CASSEGRVNYGYTF. Here the CDR3 DNA reads TGTGCCAGCAGTGAAGGGCGGGTGAACTATGGCTACACCTTC. The gene calls are TRBV2 and TRBJ1-2; D is undetermined. Germline CDR1 is SNHLY and CDR2 is FYNNEI. The CDR3 has 14 residues. Trimming removed 1 base at V and 2 bases at J, with 8 bases between.

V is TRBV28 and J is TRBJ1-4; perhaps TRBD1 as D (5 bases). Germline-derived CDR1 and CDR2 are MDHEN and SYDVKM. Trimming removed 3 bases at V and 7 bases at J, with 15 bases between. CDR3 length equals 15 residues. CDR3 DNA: TGTGCCAGCAGTTTTACAGGTCTGGACCGTGAAAAACTGTTTTTT. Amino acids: CASSFTGLDREKLFF.

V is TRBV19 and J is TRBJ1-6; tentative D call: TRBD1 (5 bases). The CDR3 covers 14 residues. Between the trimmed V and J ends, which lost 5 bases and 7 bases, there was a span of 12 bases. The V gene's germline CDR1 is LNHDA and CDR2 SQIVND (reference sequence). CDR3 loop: CASSPGVTNSPLHF. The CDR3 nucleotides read TGTGCCAGTAGTCCGGGGGTCACCAATTCACCCCTCCACTTT.

This CDR3 reads CASSFRQGPYEQYF. The DNA for the CDR3 is TGTGCCAGCAGCTTCCGACAGGGGCCCTACGAGCAGTACTTC. The V call is TRBV7-8, the J call TRBJ2-7; 8 positions agree with TRBD1. Germline assignment: CDR1 SGHVS and CDR2 FQNEAQ. This CDR3 comprises 14 residues. V shed 3 bases, J shed 2 bases, and the junction held 3 bases outside the gene matches.

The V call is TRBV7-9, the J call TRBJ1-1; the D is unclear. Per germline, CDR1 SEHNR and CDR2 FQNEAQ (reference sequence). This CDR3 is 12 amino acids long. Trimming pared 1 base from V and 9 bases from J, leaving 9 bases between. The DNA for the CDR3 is TGTGCCAGCAGCTTAGACAGCCTAAAAGCTTTCTTT. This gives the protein CASSLDSLKAFF.

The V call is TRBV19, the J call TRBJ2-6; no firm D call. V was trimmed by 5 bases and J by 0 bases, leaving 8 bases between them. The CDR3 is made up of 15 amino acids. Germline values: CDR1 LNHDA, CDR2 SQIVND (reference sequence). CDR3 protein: CASSPQVSGANVLTF. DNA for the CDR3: TGTGCCAGTAGTCCGCAGGTCTCTGGGGCCAACGTCCTGACTTTC. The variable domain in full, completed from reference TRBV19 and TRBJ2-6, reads DGGITQSPKYLFRKEGQNVTLSCEQNLNHDAMYWYRQDPGQGLRLIYYSQIVNDFQKGDIAEGYSVSREKKESFPLTVTSAQKNPTAFYLCASSPQVSGANVLTFGAGSRLTVL.

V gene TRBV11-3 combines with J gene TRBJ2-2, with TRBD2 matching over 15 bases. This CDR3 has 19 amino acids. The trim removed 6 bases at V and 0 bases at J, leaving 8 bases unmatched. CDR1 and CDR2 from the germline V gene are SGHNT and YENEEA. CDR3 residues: CASSPGLAGGHSNTGELFF. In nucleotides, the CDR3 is TGTGCCAGCAGTCCTGGACTAGCGGGGGGGCACTCGAACACCGGGGAGCTGTTTTTT.

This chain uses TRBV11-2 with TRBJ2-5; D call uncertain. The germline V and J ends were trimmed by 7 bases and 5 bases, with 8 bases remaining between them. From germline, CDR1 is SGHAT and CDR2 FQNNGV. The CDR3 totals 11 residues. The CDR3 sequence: CASTLGETQYF. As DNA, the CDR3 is TGTGCCAGCACCCTCGGGGAGACCCAGTACTTC.

CDR3 coding DNA: TGTGCCAGCAGCTTGATTAGGGGAGGGGAGCTGTTTTTT. Translation: CASSLIRGGELFF. This sequence joins TRBV5-5 and TRBJ2-2; possible D gene TRBD1, 5 bases. Trimming removed 1 base at V and 8 bases at J, with 9 bases between. Per germline, CDR1 SGHKS and CDR2 YYEKEE (reference sequence). The CDR3 has 13 amino acids.

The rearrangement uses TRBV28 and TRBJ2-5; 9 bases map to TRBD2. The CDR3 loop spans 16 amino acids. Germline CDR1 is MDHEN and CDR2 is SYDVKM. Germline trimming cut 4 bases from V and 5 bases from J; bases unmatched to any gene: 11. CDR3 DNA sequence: TGTGCCAGCAGTTCTAGCGGGAACAATCTGGGGGAGACCCAGTACTTC. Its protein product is CASSSSGNNLGETQYF.

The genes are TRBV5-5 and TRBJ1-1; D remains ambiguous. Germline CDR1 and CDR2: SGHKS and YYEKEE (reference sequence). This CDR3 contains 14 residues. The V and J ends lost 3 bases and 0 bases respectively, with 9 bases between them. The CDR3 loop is CASSSAHMNTEAFF. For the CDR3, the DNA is TGTGCCAGCAGCTCCGCACATATGAACACTGAAGCTTTCTTT. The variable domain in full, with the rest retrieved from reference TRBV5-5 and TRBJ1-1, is DAGVTQSPTHLIKTRGQQVTLRCSPISGHKSVSWYQQVLGQGPQFIFQYYEKEERGRGNFPDRFSARQFPNYSSELNVNALLLGDSALYLCASSSAHMNTEAFFGQGTRLTVV.

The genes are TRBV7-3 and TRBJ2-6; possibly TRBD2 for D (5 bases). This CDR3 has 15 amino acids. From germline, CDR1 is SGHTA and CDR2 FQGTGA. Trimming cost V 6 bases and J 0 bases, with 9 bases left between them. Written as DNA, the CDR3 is TGTGCCAGCAGGAGGGAAGACTCTGGGGCCAACGTCCTGACTTTC. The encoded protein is CASRREDSGANVLTF.

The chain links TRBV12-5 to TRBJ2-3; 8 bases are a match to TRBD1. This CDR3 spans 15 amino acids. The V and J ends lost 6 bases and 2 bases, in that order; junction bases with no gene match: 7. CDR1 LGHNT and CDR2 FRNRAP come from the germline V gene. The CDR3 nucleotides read TGTGCTAGTGGCCCGGACAGGGCACACACAGATACGCAGTATTTT. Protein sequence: CASGPDRAHTDTQYF.

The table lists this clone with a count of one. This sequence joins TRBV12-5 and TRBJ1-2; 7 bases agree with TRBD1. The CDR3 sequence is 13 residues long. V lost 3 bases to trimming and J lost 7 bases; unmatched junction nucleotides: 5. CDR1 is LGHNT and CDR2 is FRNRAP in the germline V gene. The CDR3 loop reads CASGFNRGPGYTF. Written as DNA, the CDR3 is TGTGCTAGTGGTTTCAACAGGGGACCTGGCTACACCTTC. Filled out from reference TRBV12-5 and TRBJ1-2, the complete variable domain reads DARVTQTPRHKVTEMGQEVTMRCQPILGHNTVFWYRQTMMQGLELLAYFRNRAPLDDSGMPKDRFSAEMPDATLATLKIQPSEPRDSAVYFCASGFNRGPGYTFGSGTRLTVV.

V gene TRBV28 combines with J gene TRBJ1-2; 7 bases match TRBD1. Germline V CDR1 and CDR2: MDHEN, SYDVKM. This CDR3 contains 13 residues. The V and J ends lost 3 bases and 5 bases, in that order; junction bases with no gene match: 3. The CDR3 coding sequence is TGTGCCAGCAGTTTTAGACAGGGTTATGGCTACACCTTC. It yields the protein CASSFRQGYGYTF.

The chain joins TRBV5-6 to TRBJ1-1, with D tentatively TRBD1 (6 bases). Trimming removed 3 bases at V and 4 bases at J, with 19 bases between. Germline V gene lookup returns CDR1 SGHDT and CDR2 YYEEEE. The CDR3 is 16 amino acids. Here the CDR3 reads CASSWRSIQGGTEAFF. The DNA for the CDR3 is TGTGCCAGCAGCTGGCGGTCAATCCAAGGGGGCACTGAAGCTTTCTTT.

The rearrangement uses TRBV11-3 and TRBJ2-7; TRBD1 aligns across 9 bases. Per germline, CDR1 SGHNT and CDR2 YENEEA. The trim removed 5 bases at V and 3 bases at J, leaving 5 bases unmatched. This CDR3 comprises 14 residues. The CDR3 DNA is TGTGCCAGCAGCCCACGGGACAGGGACTACGAGCAGTACTTC. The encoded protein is CASSPRDRDYEQYF.

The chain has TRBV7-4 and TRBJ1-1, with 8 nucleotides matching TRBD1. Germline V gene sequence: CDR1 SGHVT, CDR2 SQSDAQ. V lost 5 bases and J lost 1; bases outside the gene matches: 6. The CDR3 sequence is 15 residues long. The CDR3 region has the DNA TGTGCCAGCAGCCTACGGACAGGGCCGAACACTGAAGCTTTCTTT. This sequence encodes CASSLRTGPNTEAFF.

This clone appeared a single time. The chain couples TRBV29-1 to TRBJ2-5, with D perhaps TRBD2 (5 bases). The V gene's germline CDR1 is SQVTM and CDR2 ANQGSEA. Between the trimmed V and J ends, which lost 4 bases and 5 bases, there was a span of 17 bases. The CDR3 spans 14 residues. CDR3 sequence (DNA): TGCAGCGTTGGATCTGGACGTAGCGCGGAGACCCAGTACTTC. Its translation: CSVGSGRSAETQYF.

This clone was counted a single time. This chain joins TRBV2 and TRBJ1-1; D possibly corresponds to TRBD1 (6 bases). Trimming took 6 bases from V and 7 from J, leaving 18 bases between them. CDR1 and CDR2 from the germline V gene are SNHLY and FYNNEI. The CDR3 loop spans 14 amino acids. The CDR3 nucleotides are TGTGCCAGCAGCTTGATACCAGGGGTCGGTGAAGCTTTCTTT. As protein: CASSLIPGVGEAFF. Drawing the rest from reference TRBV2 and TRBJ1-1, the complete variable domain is EPEVTQTPSHQVTQMGQEVILRCVPISNHLYFYWYRQILGQKVEFLVSFYNNEISEKSEIFDDQFSVERPDGSNFTLKIRSTKLEDSAMYFCASSLIPGVGEAFFGQGTRLTVV.

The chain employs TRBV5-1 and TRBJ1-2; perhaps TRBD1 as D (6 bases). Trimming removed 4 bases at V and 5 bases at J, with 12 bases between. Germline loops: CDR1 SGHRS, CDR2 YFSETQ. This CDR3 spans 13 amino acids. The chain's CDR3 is CASSDKQGYGYTF. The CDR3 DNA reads TGCGCCAGCAGCGATAAACAGGGATATGGCTACACCTTC.

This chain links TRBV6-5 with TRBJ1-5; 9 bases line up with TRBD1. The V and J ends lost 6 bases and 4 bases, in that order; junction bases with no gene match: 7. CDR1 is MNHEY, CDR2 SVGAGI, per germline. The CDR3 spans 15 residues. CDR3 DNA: TGTGCCAGCAGAAGAACCGGGACAGGGAATCAGCCCCAGCATTTT. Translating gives CASRRTGTGNQPQHF.

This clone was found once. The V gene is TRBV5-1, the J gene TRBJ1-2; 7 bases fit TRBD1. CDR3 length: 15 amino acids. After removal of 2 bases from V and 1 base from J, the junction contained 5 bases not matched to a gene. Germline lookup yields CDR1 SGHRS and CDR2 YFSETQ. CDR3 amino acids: CASSFRTGYNYGYTF. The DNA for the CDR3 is TGCGCCAGCAGCTTCAGGACAGGATATAACTATGGCTACACCTTC.

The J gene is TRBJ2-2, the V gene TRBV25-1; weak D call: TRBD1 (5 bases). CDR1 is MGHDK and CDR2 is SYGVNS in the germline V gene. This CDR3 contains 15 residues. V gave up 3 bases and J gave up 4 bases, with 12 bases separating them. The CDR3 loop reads CASSDQDIATGELFF. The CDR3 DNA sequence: TGTGCCAGCAGTGACCAGGACATAGCCACCGGGGAGCTGTTTTTT.